This T cell receptor beta chain was recorded in a study of blood T cell repertoires in COVID-19. At the level of the study: Samples came from the United States, Italy and Spain, spanning acute and convalescent COVID-19. Sample material is recorded as cDNA or gDNA derived from T cells, B-cell-depleted T cells, or PBMCs.

Assay: immunoSEQ multiplex PCR; the TCRdb copy retains only in-frame clones and omits some. The table includes 110,000 to 150,000 clones, 85% to 90% detected once. The CDR3 length is 15 residues. J was trimmed by 6 bases and V by 3 bases; bases with no gene match: 2. Germline assignment: CDR1 LGHDT and CDR2 YNNKEL (reference sequence). Sequencing was done on a sample of peripheral blood. The rearrangement joins TRBV3-1 (or the pseudogene TRBV3-2) to TRBJ2-1; 13 bases are a match to TRBD2. The sequence derives from a woman aged 40 to 55 with acute or convalescent COVID-19. CDR3 nucleotide sequence: TGTGCCAGCAGCCAGGGACTAGCGGGGTCCAATGAGCAGTTCTTC. Translation gives CASSQGLAGSNEQFF.